Listed below are T cell receptor beta chains from one sample, sequenced in a study of T cell repertoires in cytomegalovirus infection. Via MiXCR, TCRdb re-called the reads, giving one row per CDR3 protein. The repertoire holds about 360,000 distinct CDR3 sequences, with around a sixth as singletons. Sequenced input: PBMCs. All receptors come from a human donor in good health (CMV status not recorded). Some clones in this sample may be carry-over from other donors' samples. Both conserved end residues are part of each CDR3. Fields, in order: J gene, clone size, D gene, V gene, CDR3 DNA, CDR3 protein. D genes are given only for firm matches. Size is omitted from some rows. Given values are once, few, many or a class for expanded clones.

>TRBJ2-7|-|TRBD2|TRBV4-1
TGCGCCAGCAGCCCAGCGGGAGGGACCTCCTACGAGCAGTACTTC
CASSPAGGTSYEQYF
>TRBJ2-1|few|TRBD2|TRBV20-1
TGCAGTGCTAGTTCGGCTAGCGGGGGGAGGTACAATGAGCAGTTCTTC
CSASSASGGRYNEQFF
>TRBJ2-1|-|-|TRBV19
TGTGCCAGTAGAAACCTGGCGGGCAATGAGCAGTTCTTC
CASRNLAGNEQFF
>TRBJ2-7|few|-|TRBV10-3
TGTGCCATCAGTGAGTCTATACGAGCCTACGAGCAGTACTTC
CAISESIRAYEQYF
>TRBJ1-1|many|-|TRBV7-2
TGTGCCAGCAGCACCCGTTGGGGCACTGAAGCTTTCTTT
CASSTRWGTEAFF
>TRBJ2-1|many|-|TRBV7-2
TGTGCCAGCAGCTTACGGCGGGACAATGAGCAGTTCTTC
CASSLRRDNEQFF
>TRBJ2-3|-|-|TRBV4-3
TGCGCCAGCAGCCTATCCTATAACCGACCATCATCTTTGACAGATACGCAGTATTTT
CASSLSYNRPSSLTDTQYF
>TRBJ2-7|few|-|TRBV29-1
TGCAGCGTTGAATCTCAGTCGAACTACGAGCAGTACTTC
CSVESQSNYEQYF
>TRBJ2-1|-|-|TRBV7-4
TGTGCCAGCCAGTCCAGGGCCCTCAATGAGCAGTTCTTC
CASQSRALNEQFF
>TRBJ2-1|-|TRBD2|TRBV7-9
TGTGCCAGCAGCACCCCTAGCGGGGGGGCTTCGTCGTACAATGAGCAGTTCTTC
CASSTPSGGASSYNEQFF
>TRBJ2-3|many|TRBD2|TRBV7-8
TGTGCCAGCAGCTTGCCGGGACTAGCGGGAACAGATACGCAGTATTTT
CASSLPGLAGTDTQYF
>TRBJ1-2|-|-|TRBV6-6
TGTGCCAGCAGTTACTTATCACAGGGAGTTATAGATGGCTACACCTTC
CASSYLSQGVIDGYTF
>TRBJ1-1|few|-|TRBV2
TGTGGGTGGGGTGCCACTGAAGCTTTCTTT
CGWGATEAFF
>TRBJ2-2|-|-|TRBV12-3/TRBV12-4
TGTGCCAGCAGTCTTTATGCGGGGACGAACACCGGGGAGCTGTTTTTT
CASSLYAGTNTGELFF
>TRBJ2-5|many|-|TRBV20-1
TGCAGTGCCCCGGGGGCGGCCCAGGAGACCCAGTACTTC
CSAPGAAQETQYF
>TRBJ2-5|-|-|TRBV18
TGTGCCAGCTCTACTCTAGCGATCCAAGAGACCCAGTACTTC
CASSTLAIQETQYF
>TRBJ2-5|many|TRBD2|TRBV23-1
TGCGCCAGCAGTCCCGGCGGGAGGGCCTCTTCTTCAGAGACCCAGTACTTC
CASSPGGRASSSETQYF
>TRBJ1-1|many|TRBD1|TRBV7-2
TGTGCCAGCAGTCCTGGGGTACAGGGGAAGGCTTTCTTT
CASSPGVQGKAFF
>TRBJ1-1|many|TRBD1|TRBV6-2/TRBV6-3
TGTGCCAGCAGGACAGGGAGGGCCTGGAACACTGAAGCTTTCTTT
CASRTGRAWNTEAFF
>TRBJ2-7|many|-|TRBV7-2
TGTGGGAGCGGAAACGGGCGGCAGCAGTACTTC
CGSGNGRQQYF
>TRBJ1-1|few|-|TRBV12-3/TRBV12-4
TGTGCCAGCACCCCGGGCTACACTGAAGCTTTCTTT
CASTPGYTEAFF
>TRBJ2-2|-|-|TRBV6-1
TGTGCCAGCAGTGAAGGCGGCCTGACCGGGGAGCTGTTTTTT
CASSEGGLTGELFF
>TRBJ2-1|few|-|TRBV5-1
TGCGCCAGCAGCCGTCCGGACCCCTCCTACAATGAGCAGTTCTTC
CASSRPDPSYNEQFF
>TRBJ2-3|few|-|TRBV4-1
TGCGCCAGCAGCCAAGATCCCCCCTCGGATCATACGCAGTATTTT
CASSQDPPSDHTQYF
>TRBJ1-1|-|TRBD1|TRBV18
TGTGCCAGCTCGACCGGGACAGGGTTCACTGAAGCTTTCTTT
CASSTGTGFTEAFF
>TRBJ2-1|many|TRBD1|TRBV7-6
TGTGCCAGCAGCGCGTCACCGGGACAGGGGGGATATACCTACAATGAGCAGTTCTTC
CASSASPGQGGYTYNEQFF
>TRBJ1-2|few|-|TRBV28
TGTGCCAGCAGTTTATTCGCCAGAGGAGGTGGCTACACCTTC
CASSLFARGGGYTF
>TRBJ1-2|-|-|TRBV7-9
TGTGCCAGCAGCCTCTCTGGGGCTACGGATGGCTACACCTTC
CASSLSGATDGYTF
>TRBJ2-3|-|TRBD2|TRBV20-1
TGCAGTGCTAGAATAGCGGGGTCAGATACGCAGTATTTT
CSARIAGSDTQYF
>TRBJ2-2|few|-|TRBV2
TGTGCCAGCCGCGGGGATGCCGGGGAGCTGTTTTTT
CASRGDAGELFF
>TRBJ2-5|many|-|TRBV7-8
TGTGCCAGCAGCTTCCTACCGCAAGAGACCCAGTACTTC
CASSFLPQETQYF
>TRBJ2-5|few|TRBD2|TRBV7-9
TGTGCCAGCAGCCCCGGGACTACCCATTTGGAGACCCAGTACTTC
CASSPGTTHLETQYF
>TRBJ2-5|-|-|TRBV19
TGTGCCGCTGGCTACGAGACCCAGTACTTC
CAAGYETQYF
>TRBJ2-5|-|TRBD1|TRBV20-1
TGCAGTGCTTCGGACAGGGGGGACCAAGAGACCCAGTACTTC
CSASDRGDQETQYF
>TRBJ2-3|many|TRBD2|TRBV7-2
TGTGCCAGCAGCTTAGGGTCGCGGGAGCGATCCTGCGATACGCAGTATTTT
CASSLGSRERSCDTQYF
>TRBJ2-7|many|-|TRBV20-1
TGCAGTGCTGATACGGGACCGGGATCCTACGAGCAGTACTTC
CSADTGPGSYEQYF
>TRBJ2-1|-|-|TRBV4-3
TGCGCCAGCAGCCAAGATAATAGCAGGACGCGCCCGAGCCAGCAGTTCTTC
CASSQDNSRTRPSQQFF
>TRBJ2-7|-|-|TRBV7-2
TGTGCCAGCAGCCCCTTTAACGAGCAGTACTTC
CASSPFNEQYF
>TRBJ1-2|few|-|TRBV4-3
TGCGCCAGCAGCCAAGATTTAGGGAGCCCTAACTATGGCTACACCTTC
CASSQDLGSPNYGYTF
>TRBJ2-1|-|TRBD2|TRBV18
TGTGCCAGCTCATCGGGACTAGCGGGCTCGTACAATGAGCAGTTCTTC
CASSSGLAGSYNEQFF
>TRBJ2-7|-|TRBD1|TRBV4-1
TGCGCCAGCAGCCAAAATACGTGGGGACAGGGGCCTGAGCAGTACTTC
CASSQNTWGQGPEQYF
>TRBJ2-5|few|-|TRBV7-4
TGTGCCAGCAGCCCTCCTACCGGAGAAGAGACCCAGTACTTC
CASSPPTGEETQYF
>TRBJ1-2|-|-|TRBV7-4
TGTGCCAGCAGCTTAGATCGACCGGGCTCCTATGGCCACACCTTC
CASSLDRPGSYGHTF
>TRBJ1-4|few|-|TRBV5-1
TGCGCCAGCAGCCACGAGGGGGGTATTGATGAAAAACTGTTTTTT
CASSHEGGIDEKLFF
>TRBJ2-5|-|-|TRBV6-6
TGTGCCAGCAGTTACCCCCGAGGGGGTGAGACCCAGTACTTC
CASSYPRGGETQYF
>TRBJ2-1|-|-|TRBV7-8
TGTGCCAGCAGCTTAGAATTAGGGTGGGGGGATGAGCAGTTCTTC
CASSLELGWGDEQFF
>TRBJ2-5|-|-|TRBV7-2
TGTGCCAGCAGACCTTCTAGCGACCAAGAGACCCAGTACTTC
CASRPSSDQETQYF
>TRBJ2-1|few|TRBD2|TRBV19
TGTGCCAGTAGTGCCCAGGACGCTACTAGCGGGAGGGAATTTCGGCAGTTCTTC
CASSAQDATSGREFRQFF
>TRBJ2-2|-|-|TRBV19
TGTGCCAGTAGCGCGACAGCTGTCACCGGGGAGCTGTTTTTT
CASSATAVTGELFF
>TRBJ2-1|many|-|TRBV15
TGTGCCACCAGCAGAGTACGGGGGGCACACAATGAGCAGTTCTTC
CATSRVRGAHNEQFF
>TRBJ2-7|-|TRBD1|TRBV28
TGTGCCAGCAGTCCCCCCCAGGGGGCCTACGAGCAGTACTTC
CASSPPQGAYEQYF
>TRBJ2-7|-|-|TRBV6-1
TGTGCCAGCAGTCCCCTGGGCAGGGCGTACGAGCAGTACTTC
CASSPLGRAYEQYF
>TRBJ2-5|many|TRBD1|TRBV7-2
TGTGCCAGCAGCTTTAACAGGGGTGAGACCCAGTACTTC
CASSFNRGETQYF
>TRBJ1-1|-|-|TRBV7-9
TGTGCCAGCATCCCGGGGGCATGGGGCACTGAAGCTTTCTTT
CASIPGAWGTEAFF
>TRBJ2-1|few|-|TRBV27
TGTGCCAGCAGTTTAGTAGGCGGATACTCCTACAATGAGCAGTTCTTC
CASSLVGGYSYNEQFF